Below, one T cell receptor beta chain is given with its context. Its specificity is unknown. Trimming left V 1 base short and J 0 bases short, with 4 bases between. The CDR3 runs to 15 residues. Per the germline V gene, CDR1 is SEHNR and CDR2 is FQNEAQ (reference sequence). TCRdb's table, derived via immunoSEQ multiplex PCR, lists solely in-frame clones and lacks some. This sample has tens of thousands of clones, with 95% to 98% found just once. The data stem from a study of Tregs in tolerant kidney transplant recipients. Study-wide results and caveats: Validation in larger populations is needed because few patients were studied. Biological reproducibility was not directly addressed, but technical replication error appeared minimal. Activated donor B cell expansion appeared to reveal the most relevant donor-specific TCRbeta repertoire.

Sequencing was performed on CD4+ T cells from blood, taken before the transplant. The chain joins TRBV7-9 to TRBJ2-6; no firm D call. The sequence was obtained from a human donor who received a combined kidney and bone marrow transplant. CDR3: CASSLGLSGANVLTF. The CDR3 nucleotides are TGTGCCAGCAGCTTAGGTCTCTCTGGGGCCAACGTCCTGACTTTC. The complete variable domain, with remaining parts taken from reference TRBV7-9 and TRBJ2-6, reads DTGVSQNPRHKITKRGQNVTFRCDPISEHNRLYWYRQTLGQGPEFLTYFQNEAQLEKSRLLSDRFSAERPKGSFSTLEIQRTEQGDSAMYLCASSLGLSGANVLTFGAGSRLTVL.